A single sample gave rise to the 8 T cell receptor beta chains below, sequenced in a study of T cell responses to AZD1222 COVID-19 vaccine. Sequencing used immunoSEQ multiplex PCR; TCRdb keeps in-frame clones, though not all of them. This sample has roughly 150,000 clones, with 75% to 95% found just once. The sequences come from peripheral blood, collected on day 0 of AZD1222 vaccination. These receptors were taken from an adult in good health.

CDR3 nucleotide sequence: TGTGCCAGCAGTACCCCGGGACAGATCCAAGAGACCCAGTACTTC. This sequence encodes CASSTPGQIQETQYF. The chain joins TRBV2 to TRBJ2-5, with 7 bases that match TRBD1. J gave up 1 base and V 5 bases, and 7 bases lay outside the gene matches. The germline gives CDR1 SNHLY, CDR2 FYNNEI. The CDR3 extends over 15 amino acids.

CDR3: CASSPRGTYEQYF. The CDR3 DNA follows: TGTGCCAGCAGCCCCCGAGGGACCTACGAGCAGTACTTC. The chain links TRBV3-1 (or the pseudogene TRBV3-2) to TRBJ2-7; weak D call: TRBD2 (5 bases). This CDR3 has 13 residues. V dropped 4 bases and J dropped 2 bases, with 9 bases sitting between them. The germline V gene has CDR1 LGHDT and CDR2 YNNKEL (reference sequence).

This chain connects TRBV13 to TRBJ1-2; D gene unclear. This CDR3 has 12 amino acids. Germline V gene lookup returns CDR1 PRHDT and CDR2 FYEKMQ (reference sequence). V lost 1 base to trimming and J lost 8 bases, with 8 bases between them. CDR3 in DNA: TGTGCCAGCAGCTTAGATTTCTCGGGCTACACCTTC. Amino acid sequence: CASSLDFSGYTF.

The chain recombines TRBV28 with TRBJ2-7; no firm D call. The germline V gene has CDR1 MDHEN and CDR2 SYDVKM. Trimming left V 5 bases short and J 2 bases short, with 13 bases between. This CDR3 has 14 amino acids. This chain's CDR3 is CASSPLGSTYEQYF. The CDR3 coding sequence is TGTGCCAGCAGTCCCCTGGGATCTACCTACGAGCAGTACTTC.

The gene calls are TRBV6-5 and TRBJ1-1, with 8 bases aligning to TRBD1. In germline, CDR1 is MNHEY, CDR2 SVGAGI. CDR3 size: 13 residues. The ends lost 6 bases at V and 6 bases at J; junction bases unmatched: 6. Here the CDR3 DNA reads TGTGCCAGCAGCGACAGGGGTAGGGCTGAAGCTTTCTTT. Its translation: CASSDRGRAEAFF.

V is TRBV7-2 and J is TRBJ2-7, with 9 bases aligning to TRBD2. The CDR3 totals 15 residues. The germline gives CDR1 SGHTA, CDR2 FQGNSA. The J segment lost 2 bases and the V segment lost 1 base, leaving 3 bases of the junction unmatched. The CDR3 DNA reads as TGTGCCAGCAGCTTAGGAATAGCGGGAGCCTACGAGCAGTACTTC. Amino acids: CASSLGIAGAYEQYF.

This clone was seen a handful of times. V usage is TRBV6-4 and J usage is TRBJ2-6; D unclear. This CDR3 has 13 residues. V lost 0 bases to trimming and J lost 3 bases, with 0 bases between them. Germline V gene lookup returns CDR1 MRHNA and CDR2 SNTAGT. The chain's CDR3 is CASSDSGANVLTF. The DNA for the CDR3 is TGTGCCAGCAGTGACTCTGGGGCCAACGTCCTGACTTTC.

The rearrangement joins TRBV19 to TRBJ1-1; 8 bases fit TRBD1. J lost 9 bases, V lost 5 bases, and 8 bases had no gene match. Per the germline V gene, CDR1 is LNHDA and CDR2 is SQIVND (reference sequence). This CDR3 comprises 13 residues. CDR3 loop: CASSVGQGGQAFF. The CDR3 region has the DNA TGTGCCAGTAGTGTCGGACAGGGTGGGCAAGCTTTCTTT.